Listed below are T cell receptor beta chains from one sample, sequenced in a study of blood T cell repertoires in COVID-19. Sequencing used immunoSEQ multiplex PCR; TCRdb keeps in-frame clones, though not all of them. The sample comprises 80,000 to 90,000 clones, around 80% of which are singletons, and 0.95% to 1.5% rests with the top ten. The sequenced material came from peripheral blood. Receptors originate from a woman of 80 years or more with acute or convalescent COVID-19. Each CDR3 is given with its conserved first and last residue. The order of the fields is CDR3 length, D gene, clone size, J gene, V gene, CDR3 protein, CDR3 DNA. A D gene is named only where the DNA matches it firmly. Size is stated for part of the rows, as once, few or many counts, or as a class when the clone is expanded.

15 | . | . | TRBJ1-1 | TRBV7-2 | CASSPAGIGNTEAFF | TGTGCCAGCAGCCCGGCGGGGATAGGAAACACTGAAGCTTTCTTT
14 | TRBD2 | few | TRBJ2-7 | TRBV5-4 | CASSSSGGSYEQYF | TGTGCCAGCAGCTCTAGCGGGGGCTCCTACGAGCAGTACTTC
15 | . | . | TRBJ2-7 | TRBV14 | CASSHPRGGVYEQYF | TGTGCCAGCAGCCATCCAAGGGGAGGAGTCTACGAGCAGTACTTC
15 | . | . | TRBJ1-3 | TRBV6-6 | CASSTSGTSGNTIYF | TGTGCCAGCAGCACTTCCGGGACATCTGGAAACACCATATATTTT
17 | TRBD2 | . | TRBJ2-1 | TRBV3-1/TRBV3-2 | CASSQGITGGHYNEQFF | TGTGCCAGCAGCCAAGGGATAACGGGGGGGCATTACAATGAGCAGTTCTTC
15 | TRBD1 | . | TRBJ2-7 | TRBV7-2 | CASSLTGQGLYEQYF | TGTGCCAGCAGCTTAACGGGACAGGGACTCTACGAGCAGTACTTC
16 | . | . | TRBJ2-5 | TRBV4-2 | CASSHPGASGEETQYF | TGTGCCAGCAGCCATCCAGGGGCTAGCGGTGAAGAGACCCAGTACTTC
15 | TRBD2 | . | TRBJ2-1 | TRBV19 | CASSVGGGAFNEQFF | TGTGCCAGTAGTGTGGGCGGGGGGGCCTTCAATGAGCAGTTCTTC
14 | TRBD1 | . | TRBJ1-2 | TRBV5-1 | CASSQNRGIDGYTF | TGCGCCAGCAGCCAAAACAGGGGGATCGATGGCTACACCTTC
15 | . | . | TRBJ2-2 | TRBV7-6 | CASSFYRGGTGELFF | TGTGCCAGCAGCTTCTACAGGGGAGGCACCGGGGAGCTGTTTTTT
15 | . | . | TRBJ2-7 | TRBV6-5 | CASSGVWPQTYEQYF | TGTGCCAGCAGCGGGGTTTGGCCGCAGACCTACGAGCAGTACTTC
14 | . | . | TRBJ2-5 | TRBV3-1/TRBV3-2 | CASSPHQGSETQYF | TGTGCCAGCAGCCCCCACCAGGGTTCGGAGACCCAGTACTTC
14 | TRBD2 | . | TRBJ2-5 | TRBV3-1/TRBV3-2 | CASRTAGGEETQYF | TGTGCCAGCCGTACCGCGGGGGGCGAAGAGACCCAGTACTTC
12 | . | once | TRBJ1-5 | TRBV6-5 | CASSYPSGPQHF | TGTGCCAGCAGTTACCCGTCGGGGCCCCAGCATTTT
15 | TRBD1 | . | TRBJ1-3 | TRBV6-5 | CASRATGSSGNTIYF | TGTGCCAGCAGGGCGACAGGGAGCTCTGGAAACACCATATATTTT
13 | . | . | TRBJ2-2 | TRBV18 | CASSLRGIGELFF | TGTGCCAGCTCGCTCAGGGGTATCGGGGAGCTGTTTTTT
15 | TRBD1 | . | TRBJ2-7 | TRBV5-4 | CASSTRTGSPYEQYF | TGTGCCAGCAGCACCCGGACAGGGTCACCCTACGAGCAGTACTTC
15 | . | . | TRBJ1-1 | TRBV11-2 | CASSSPRLGDTEAFF | TGTGCCAGCAGCTCCCCCCGTTTAGGGGACACTGAAGCTTTCTTT
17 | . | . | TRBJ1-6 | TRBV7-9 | CASSNPRGSSYNSPLHF | TGTGCCAGCAGCAACCCCCGCGGGAGCTCCTATAATTCACCCCTCCACTTT
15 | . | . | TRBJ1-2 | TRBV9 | CASTPDGSLGYGYTF | TGTGCCAGCACCCCGGACGGGAGTTTGGGCTATGGCTACACCTTC
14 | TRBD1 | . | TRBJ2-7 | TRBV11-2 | CASSRDRVSYEQYF | TGTGCCAGCAGCCGGGACAGGGTTTCCTACGAGCAGTACTTC
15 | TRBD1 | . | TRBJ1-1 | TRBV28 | CASRFSGQMNTEAFF | TGTGCCAGCAGATTCTCGGGACAGATGAACACTGAAGCTTTCTTT
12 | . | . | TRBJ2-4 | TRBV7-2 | CASSLGGGFLDF | TGTGCCAGCAGCTTAGGTGGGGGCTTTCTGGACTTC